Following are 24 T cell receptor beta chains from one sample sequenced in a study of blood T cell repertoires in COVID-19. The repertoire was sequenced with immunoSEQ multiplex PCR; TCRdb's copy has only in-frame clones and lacks some. The sample shows approximately 160,000 clones, 85% to 90% of them seen only once. Input material: peripheral blood. The receptors derive from a man aged 55-75 years with COVID-19, enrolled during active disease.

J is TRBJ1-2 and V is TRBV15, with 8 bases identical to TRBD1. Looked up from germline, CDR1 is LNHNV and CDR2 is YYDKDF (reference sequence). Losses at the gene ends were 4 bases for V and 4 bases for J; bases not matched to a gene: 11. The CDR3 is made up of 16 amino acids. The CDR3 nucleotides read TGTGCCACCAGCAACCTGGGGACAGGACACGGCTATGGCTACACCTTC. It translates to CATSNLGTGHGYGYTF.

J is TRBJ2-5 and V is TRBV9, with 8 bases lining up with TRBD1. Germline CDR1 reads SGDLS; CDR2 reads YYNGEE. This CDR3 has 13 amino acids. Germline trimming cut 8 bases from V and 4 bases from J; bases unmatched to any gene: 7. The CDR3: CARQGGLGETQYF. In nucleotides, the CDR3 is TGTGCCAGACAGGGGGGTTTGGGAGAGACCCAGTACTTC.

V is TRBV6-1 and J is TRBJ1-2; a possible D gene is TRBD1 (6 bases). The germline V gene has CDR1 MNHNS and CDR2 SASEGT. The CDR3 is made up of 15 amino acids. V lost 1 base and J lost 4, with 13 bases in between. CDR3 loop: CASSEDKQGPYGYTF. The CDR3 nucleotides are TGTGCCAGCAGTGAAGATAAACAGGGACCCTATGGCTACACCTTC.

J is TRBJ2-7 and V is TRBV25-1; 8 nucleotides align to TRBD1. The CDR3 spans 17 residues. Germline loops: CDR1 MGHDK, CDR2 SYGVNS. Losses at the gene ends were 5 bases for V and 3 bases for J; bases not matched to a gene: 15. CDR3 protein: CASSQGSPTGVYYEQYF. The CDR3 DNA follows: TGTGCCAGCAGTCAAGGATCCCCGACAGGGGTATACTACGAGCAGTACTTC.

This clone appeared once. V gene TRBV6-6 combines with J gene TRBJ1-2, with D possibly being TRBD1 (5 bases). The V gene lost 6 bases and the J gene lost 4 bases, with 12 bases spanning the gap. The CDR3 extends over 13 amino acids. Germline CDR1 reads MNHNY; CDR2 reads SVGAGI (reference sequence). For the CDR3, the DNA is TGTGCCAGCAGCCCGACAGCAGCCTATGGCTACACCTTC. Its translation: CASSPTAAYGYTF.

In this sample, this clone turned up once. The V gene is TRBV4-1, the J gene TRBJ2-1, with a tentative D call TRBD1 (5 bases). CDR1 and CDR2 (germline): MGHRA, YSYEKL. V was clipped by 1 base and J by 10 bases, with 5 bases between them. This CDR3 comprises 11 residues. Here the CDR3 DNA reads TGCGCCAGCAGCCAAGCAGGGGAGCAGTTCTTC. Its translation is CASSQAGEQFF.

The chain employs TRBV15 and TRBJ2-5; D is perhaps TRBD2 (5 bases). Trimming removed 5 bases from V and 4 bases from J, with 11 bases in between. The germline CDR1 and CDR2 sequences are LNHNV and YYDKDF (reference sequence). The CDR3 runs to 13 residues. The CDR3 sequence: CATSSLAGETQYF. The CDR3 DNA is TGTGCCACCAGCTCTCTAGCCGGAGAGACCCAGTACTTC.

A single count supports this clone. J is TRBJ2-1 and V is TRBV7-2, with 8 bases lining up with TRBD1. The CDR3 extends over 15 amino acids. The V segment lost 5 bases and the J segment 4 bases; nucleotides outside the gene matches: 7. CDR1 SGHTA and CDR2 FQGNSA come from the germline V gene. The CDR3 spells CASSRDRRRYNEQFF. The CDR3 DNA sequence: TGTGCCAGCAGCAGGGACAGGAGACGTTACAATGAGCAGTTCTTC.

The V gene is TRBV9, the J gene TRBJ2-1, with a tentative D call TRBD2 (6 bases). The germline V and J ends were trimmed by 3 bases and 9 bases, with 19 bases remaining between them. Germline-derived CDR1 and CDR2 are SGDLS and YYNGEE. This CDR3 is 15 amino acids long. This chain's CDR3 is CASSASSAQRAEQFF. The DNA for the CDR3 is TGTGCCAGCAGCGCATCTAGCGCCCAGCGGGCTGAGCAGTTCTTC. The full variable domain, rest sourced from reference TRBV9 and TRBJ2-1, is DSGVTQTPKHLITATGQRVTLRCSPRSGDLSVYWYQQSLDQGLQFLIQYYNGEERAKGNILERFSAQQFPDLHSELNLSSLELGDSALYFCASSASSAQRAEQFFGPGTRLTVL.

This chain links TRBV6-6 with TRBJ2-1; a possible D gene is TRBD2 (7 bases). Germline CDR1 is MNHNY and CDR2 is SVGAGI (reference sequence). V lost 5 bases and J 1 base, leaving 18 bases between the germline ends. The CDR3 totals 17 residues. The CDR3 DNA reads as TGTGCCAGCAGTCCCGGGGGGCAGCGGAATTCCTACAATGAGCAGTTCTTC. It translates to CASSPGGQRNSYNEQFF.

The chain recombines TRBV7-8 with TRBJ2-2; D unclear. Trimming stripped 5 bases from V and 3 bases from J, with 4 bases between. The CDR3 is made up of 12 amino acids. The germline V gene encodes CDR1 SGHVS and CDR2 FQNEAQ. In DNA form, the CDR3 reads TGTGCCAGCAGCCCCTACACCGGGGAGCTGTTTTTT. Translating gives CASSPYTGELFF.

J is TRBJ1-2 and V is TRBV19; 11 bases align to TRBD1. This CDR3 is built from 14 residues. In germline, CDR1 is LNHDA, CDR2 SQIVND (reference sequence). With 6 bases clipped from V and 0 bases from J, the junction kept 0 bases outside the gene matches. DNA for the CDR3: TGTGCCAGTAGGGGACAGGGGGCTAACTATGGCTACACCTTC. As protein: CASRGQGANYGYTF.

This clone was seen only a few times. V gene TRBV6-1 combines with J gene TRBJ1-2; D gene unclear. Germline V gives CDR1 MNHNS, CDR2 SASEGT. The ends were cut back, 0 bases at V and 0 bases at J, with 5 bases in the middle. This CDR3 region has 14 residues. The CDR3 here is CASSEALPNYGYTF. DNA for the CDR3: TGTGCCAGCAGTGAAGCGCTACCTAACTATGGCTACACCTTC.

This clone was seen only once. The rearrangement joins TRBV7-3 to TRBJ1-5, with D tentatively TRBD1 (5 bases). CDR3 length: 16 residues. From germline, CDR1 is SGHTA and CDR2 FQGTGA. V was cut by 3 bases and J by 8 bases, with 20 bases left in between. CDR3 sequence (DNA): TGTGCCAGCAGCTTTGGGACTACCCCGGCTGGGGAGCCCCAGCATTTT. This encodes CASSFGTTPAGEPQHF.

V usage is TRBV13 and J usage is TRBJ1-1, with D perhaps TRBD1 (5 bases). The CDR3 is made up of 17 amino acids. Between the trimmed V and J ends, which lost 5 bases and 9 bases, there was a span of 28 bases. Germline CDR1 reads PRHDT; CDR2 reads FYEKMQ (reference sequence). This CDR3 is CASSAMGGMTVLDQAFF. DNA for the CDR3: TGTGCCAGCAGCGCAATGGGGGGGATGACAGTTCTGGATCAAGCTTTCTTT.

The chain uses TRBV5-1 and TRBJ2-3, with 10 bases that match TRBD2. Looked up from germline, CDR1 is SGHRS and CDR2 is YFSETQ. The CDR3 spans 15 residues. V trimming: 4 bases; J trimming: 0 bases; junction bases outside the gene matches: 2. The CDR3 nucleotides are TGCGCCAGCAGCCAGACTAGCGGGAGCACAGATACGCAGTATTTT. Translated, it gives CASSQTSGSTDTQYF.

For the CDR3, the DNA is TGTGCCAGCTCACCACCAACTAGCGGGGGGCCTTATTACGAGCAGTACTTC. This encodes CASSPPTSGGPYYEQYF. The chain has TRBV18 and TRBJ2-7; 12 nucleotides line up with TRBD2. Germline V gene lookup returns CDR1 KGHSH and CDR2 LQKENI. The CDR3 contains 17 residues. V was clipped by 0 bases and J by 4 bases; unmatched bases: 7.

This chain uses TRBV7-2 with TRBJ2-2, with 8 bases fitting TRBD1. Germline CDR1 is SGHTA and CDR2 is FQGNSA. The CDR3 runs to 16 residues. Germline trimming cut 6 bases from V and 6 bases from J; bases unmatched to any gene: 12. The CDR3 loop reads CASRLQGVLISGELFF. Here the CDR3 DNA reads TGTGCCAGCAGGTTACAGGGGGTACTCATCTCCGGGGAGCTGTTTTTT.

The V call is TRBV6-1, the J call TRBJ1-5; TRBD1 matches at 7 bases. With 3 bases clipped from V and 2 bases from J, the junction kept 10 bases outside the gene matches. The germline V gene encodes CDR1 MNHNS and CDR2 SASEGT. This CDR3 contains 17 residues. CDR3 DNA sequence: TGTGCCAGCAGTGACGTTCCCCGGGACAGCCGCAATCAGCCCCAGCATTTT. It codes for CASSDVPRDSRNQPQHF.

The chain uses TRBV7-2 and TRBJ2-7; 10 positions agree with TRBD1. CDR1 is SGHTA, CDR2 FQGNSA, per germline. This CDR3 contains 16 residues. V lost 0 bases, J lost 3 bases, and 5 bases stayed unmatched. The CDR3 nucleotides read TGTGCCAGCAGCTTAGCGTCCGGGACAGGGGACTACGAGCAGTACTTC. Amino acid sequence: CASSLASGTGDYEQYF. Full variable domain (remainder filled in from reference TRBV7-2 and TRBJ2-7): GAGVSQSPSNKVTEKGKDVELRCDPISGHTALYWYRQSLGQGLEFLIYFQGNSAPDKSGLPSDRFSAERTGGSVSTLTIQRTQQEDSAVYLCASSLASGTGDYEQYFGPGTRLTVT.

The chain couples TRBV6-1 to TRBJ1-5; 7 nucleotides align to TRBD1. In germline, CDR1 is MNHNS, CDR2 SASEGT. This CDR3 spans 17 amino acids. J gave up 4 bases and V 2 bases, and 11 bases lay outside the gene matches. The DNA of the CDR3 is TGTGCCAGCAGTGAAAGTAGGGGACAGACAAGTAATCAGCCCCAGCATTTT. Protein product: CASSESRGQTSNQPQHF.

This clone was seen only once. The chain recombines TRBV21-1 with TRBJ1-1; the D call in the table, TRBD1, was not verified against the DNA. TRBV21-1 is annotated as a pseudogene. The CDR3 length is 14 residues. CDR3 nucleotide sequence: TGTGCCAGCAGCAAAGAGGGACAGATCACTGAAGCTTTCTTT. Protein: CASSKEGQITEAFF.

V usage is TRBV6-2 or TRBV6-3 and J usage is TRBJ2-2, with D possibly matching TRBD2 (6 bases). The germline gives CDR1 MNHEY, CDR2 SVGEGT. V lost 5 bases to trimming and J lost 7 bases, with 8 bases between them. The CDR3 is 12 amino acids. As DNA, the CDR3 is TGTGCCAGCAGTCGGGACTTCGGGGAGCTGTTTTTT. Its translation is CASSRDFGELFF.

CDR3 DNA sequence: TGTGCCAGCAGAGAGTCACAGGGGGTATCCGGGGAGCTGTTTTTT. This translates into CASRESQGVSGELFF. The gene calls are TRBV6-5 and TRBJ2-2; 8 bases line up with TRBD1. J was trimmed by 6 bases and V by 6 bases; bases with no gene match: 9. Germline CDR1 and CDR2: MNHEY and SVGAGI. The CDR3 covers 15 residues.